This T cell receptor (beta chain) derives from a study of T cell repertoires in cytomegalovirus infection. In this sample, this clonotype turned up many times. MiXCR was run by TCRdb on the reads, yielding one entry per CDR3 protein. The table includes just over 300,000 distinct CDR3 sequences, around a sixth detected once. V lost 5 bases and J lost 5; bases outside the gene matches: 7. There are 14 residues in the CDR3. Germline-derived CDR1 and CDR2 are SGHTA and FQGNSA. The chain recombines TRBV7-2 with TRBJ2-5, with 8 bases matching TRBD2. Specimen: PBMCs. This receptor was taken from a human donor in good health (CMV status not recorded). Some clones in this sample may be carry-over from other donors' samples. The CDR3 loop is CASSKTGGRETQYF. DNA of the CDR3: TGTGCCAGCAGCAAAACGGGGGGGCGTGAGACCCAGTACTTC.